The T cell receptor (beta chain) described here comes from a study of CD8+CD57+ T cells in acquired aplastic anemia. Overall study: The average for DNA from sorted CD4+ and CD8+ cells was 2.5 to 4 ug. Study observations and caveats: Patients were compared with controls for CD8+ Simpson's diversity, and no significant difference emerged.

Patients included in sequencing had previously demonstrated CD8+CD57+ cell expansion by flow cytometry. By the time of blood sampling, patients had still received no therapy. Genomic DNA constituted the template upon which TCR beta VDJ and CDR3 profiling was performed. TCRdb recomputed calls from the reads with MiXCR, one row per CDR3 protein. The sample contains under 350,000 distinct CDR3 sequences, under 60% of which appear only once. As to this clonotype: Antigen unknown.

V was pared by 4 bases and J by 0 bases, with 13 bases between. The germline V gene has CDR1 LNHDA and CDR2 SQIVND (reference sequence). The CDR3 spans 16 residues. Sequenced sample: sorted CD4+, CD8+, or CD8+CD57+ T cells (not recorded which) from PBMCs. The chain has TRBV19 and TRBJ2-1; D perhaps matches TRBD2 (6 bases). The source of this sequence is a human donor with aplastic anemia. CDR3 sequence: CASSTIRGISYNEQFF. CDR3 nucleotides: TGTGCCAGTAGTACCATACGCGGGATCTCCTACAATGAGCAGTTCTTC.